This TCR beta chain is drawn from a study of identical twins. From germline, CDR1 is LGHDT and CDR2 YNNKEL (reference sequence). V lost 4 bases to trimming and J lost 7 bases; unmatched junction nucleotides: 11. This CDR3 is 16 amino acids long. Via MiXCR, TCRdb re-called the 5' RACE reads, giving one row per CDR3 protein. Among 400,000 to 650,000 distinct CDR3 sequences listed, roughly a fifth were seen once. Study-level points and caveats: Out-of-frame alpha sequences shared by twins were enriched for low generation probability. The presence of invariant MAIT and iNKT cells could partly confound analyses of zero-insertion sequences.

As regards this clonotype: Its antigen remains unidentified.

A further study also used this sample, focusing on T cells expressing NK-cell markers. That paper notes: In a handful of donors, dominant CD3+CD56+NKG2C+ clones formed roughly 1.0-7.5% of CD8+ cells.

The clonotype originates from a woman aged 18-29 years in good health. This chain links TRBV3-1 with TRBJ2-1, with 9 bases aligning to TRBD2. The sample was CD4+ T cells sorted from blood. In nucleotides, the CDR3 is TGTGCCAGCAGCCGATGGTCTAGCGGGGATAGGAATGAGCAGTTCTTC. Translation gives CASSRWSSGDRNEQFF.